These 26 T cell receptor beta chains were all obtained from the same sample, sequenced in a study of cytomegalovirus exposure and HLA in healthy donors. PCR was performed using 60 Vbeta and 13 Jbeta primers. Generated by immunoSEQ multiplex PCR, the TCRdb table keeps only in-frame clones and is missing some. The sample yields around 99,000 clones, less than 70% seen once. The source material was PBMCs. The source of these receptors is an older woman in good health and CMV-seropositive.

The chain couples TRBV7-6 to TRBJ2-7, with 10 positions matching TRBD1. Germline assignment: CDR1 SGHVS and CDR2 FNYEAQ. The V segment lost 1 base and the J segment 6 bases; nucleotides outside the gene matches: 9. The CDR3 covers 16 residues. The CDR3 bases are TGTGCCAGCAGCTTAGGGACAGGGGGTATGTTCGGCGAGCAGTACTTC. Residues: CASSLGTGGMFGEQYF.

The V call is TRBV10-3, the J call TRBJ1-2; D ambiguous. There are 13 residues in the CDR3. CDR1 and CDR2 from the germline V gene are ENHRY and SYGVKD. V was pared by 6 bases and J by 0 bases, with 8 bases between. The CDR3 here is CAIRHTANYGYTF. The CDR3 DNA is TGTGCCATCAGGCATACAGCTAACTATGGCTACACCTTC.

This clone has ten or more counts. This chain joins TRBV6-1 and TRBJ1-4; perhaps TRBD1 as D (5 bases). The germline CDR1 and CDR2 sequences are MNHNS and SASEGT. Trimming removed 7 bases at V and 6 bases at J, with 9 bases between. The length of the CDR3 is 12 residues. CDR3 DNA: TGTGCCAGCAAAGGACACTATGAAAAACTGTTTTTT. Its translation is CASKGHYEKLFF.

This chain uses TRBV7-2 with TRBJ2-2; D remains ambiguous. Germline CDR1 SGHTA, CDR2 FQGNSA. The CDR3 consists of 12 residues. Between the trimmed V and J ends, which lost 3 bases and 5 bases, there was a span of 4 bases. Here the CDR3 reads CASSFYTGELFF. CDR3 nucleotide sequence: TGTGCCAGCAGCTTCTATACCGGGGAGCTGTTTTTT.

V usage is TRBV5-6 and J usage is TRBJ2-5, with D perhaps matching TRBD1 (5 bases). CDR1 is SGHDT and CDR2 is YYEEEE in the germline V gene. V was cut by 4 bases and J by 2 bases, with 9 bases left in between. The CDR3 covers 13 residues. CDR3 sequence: CASSKDTQETQYF. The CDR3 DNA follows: TGTGCCAGCAGCAAGGACACGCAAGAGACCCAGTACTTC.

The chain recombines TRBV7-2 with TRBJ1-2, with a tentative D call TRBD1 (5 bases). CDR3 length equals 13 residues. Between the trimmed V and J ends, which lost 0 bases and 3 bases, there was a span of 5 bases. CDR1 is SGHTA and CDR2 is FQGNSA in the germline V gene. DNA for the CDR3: TGTGCCAGCAGCTTAGCAGGGGACTATGGCTACACCTTC. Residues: CASSLAGDYGYTF. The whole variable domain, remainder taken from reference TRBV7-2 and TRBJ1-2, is GAGVSQSPSNKVTEKGKDVELRCDPISGHTALYWYRQSLGQGLEFLIYFQGNSAPDKSGLPSDRFSAERTGGSVSTLTIQRTQQEDSAVYLCASSLAGDYGYTFGSGTRLTVV.

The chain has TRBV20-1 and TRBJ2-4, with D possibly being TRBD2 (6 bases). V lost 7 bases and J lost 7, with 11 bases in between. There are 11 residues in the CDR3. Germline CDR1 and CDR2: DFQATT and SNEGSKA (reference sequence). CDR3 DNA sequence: TGCAGTGGGGGCGGGATTAACATTCAGTACTTC. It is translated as CSGGGINIQYF.

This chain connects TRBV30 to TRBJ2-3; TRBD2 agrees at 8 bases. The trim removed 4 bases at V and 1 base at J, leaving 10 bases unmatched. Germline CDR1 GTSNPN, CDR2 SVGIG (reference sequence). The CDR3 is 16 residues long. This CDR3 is CAWKISGGAGTDTQYF. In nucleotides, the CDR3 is TGTGCCTGGAAAATCTCCGGGGGGGCTGGCACAGATACGCAGTATTTT.

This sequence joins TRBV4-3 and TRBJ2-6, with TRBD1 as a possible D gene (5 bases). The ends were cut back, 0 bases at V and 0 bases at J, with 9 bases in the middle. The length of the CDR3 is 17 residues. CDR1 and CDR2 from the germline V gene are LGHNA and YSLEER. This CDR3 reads CASSQDLQGSGANVLTF. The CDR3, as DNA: TGCGCCAGCAGCCAAGATCTTCAGGGCTCTGGGGCCAACGTCCTGACTTTC.

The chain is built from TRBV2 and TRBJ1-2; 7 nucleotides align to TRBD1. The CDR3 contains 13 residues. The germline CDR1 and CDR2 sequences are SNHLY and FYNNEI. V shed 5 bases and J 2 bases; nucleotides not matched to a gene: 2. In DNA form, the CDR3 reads TGTGCCAGCAGTAGACAGGGAAACTATGGCTACACCTTC. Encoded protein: CASSRQGNYGYTF.

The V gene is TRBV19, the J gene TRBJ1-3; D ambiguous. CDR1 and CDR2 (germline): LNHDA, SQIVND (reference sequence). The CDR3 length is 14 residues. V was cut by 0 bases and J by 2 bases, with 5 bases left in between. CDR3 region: CASSIDDTGNTIYF. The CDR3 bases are TGTGCCAGTAGTATAGATGACACTGGAAACACCATATATTTT.

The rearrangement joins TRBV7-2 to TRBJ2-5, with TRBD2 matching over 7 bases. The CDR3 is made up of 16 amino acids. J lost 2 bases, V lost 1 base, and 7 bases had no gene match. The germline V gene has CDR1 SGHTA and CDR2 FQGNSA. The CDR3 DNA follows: TGTGCCAGCAGCTTAGGTAGAGGCGGGGGACAAGAGACCCAGTACTTC. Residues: CASSLGRGGGQETQYF. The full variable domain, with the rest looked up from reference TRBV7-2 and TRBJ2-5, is GAGVSQSPSNKVTEKGKDVELRCDPISGHTALYWYRQSLGQGLEFLIYFQGNSAPDKSGLPSDRFSAERTGGSVSTLTIQRTQQEDSAVYLCASSLGRGGGQETQYFGPGTRLLVL.

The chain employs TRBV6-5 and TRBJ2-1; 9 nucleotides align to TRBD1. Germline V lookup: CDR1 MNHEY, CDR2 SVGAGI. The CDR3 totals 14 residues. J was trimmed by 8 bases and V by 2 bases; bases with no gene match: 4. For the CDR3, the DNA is TGTGCCAGCAGTTACCGGGACAGGGTCGATGAGCAGTTCTTC. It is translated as CASSYRDRVDEQFF.

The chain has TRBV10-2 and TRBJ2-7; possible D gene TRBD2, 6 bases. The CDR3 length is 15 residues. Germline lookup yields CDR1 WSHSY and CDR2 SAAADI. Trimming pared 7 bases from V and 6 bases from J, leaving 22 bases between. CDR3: CASILRDGGEGEQYF. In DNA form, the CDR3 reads TGCGCCAGCATCCTCCGGGACGGGGGAGAGGGCGAGCAGTACTTC.

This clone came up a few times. CDR3 loop: CASSPEGGGGGGNYGYTF. CDR3 DNA: TGTGCCAGCAGCCCAGAAGGGGGCGGCGGTGGAGGTAACTATGGCTACACCTTC. The chain joins TRBV7-9 to TRBJ1-2, with 7 bases lining up with TRBD1. V shed 5 bases and J 1 base; nucleotides not matched to a gene: 16. The germline CDR1 and CDR2 sequences are SEHNR and FQNEAQ (reference sequence). This CDR3 region has 18 residues.

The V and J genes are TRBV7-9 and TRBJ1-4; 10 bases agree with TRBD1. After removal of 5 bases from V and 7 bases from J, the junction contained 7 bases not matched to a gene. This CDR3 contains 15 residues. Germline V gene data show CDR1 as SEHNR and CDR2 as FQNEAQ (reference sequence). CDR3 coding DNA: TGTGCCAGCAGCGGCCTCGGGGACAGGGGTGAAAAACTGTTTTTT. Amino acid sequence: CASSGLGDRGEKLFF.

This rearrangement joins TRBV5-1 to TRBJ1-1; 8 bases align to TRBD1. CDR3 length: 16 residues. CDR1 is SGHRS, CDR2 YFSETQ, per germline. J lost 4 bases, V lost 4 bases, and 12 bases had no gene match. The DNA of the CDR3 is TGCGCCAGCAGCAGAGACAGGGGAGGAGGAGGCACTGAAGCTTTCTTT. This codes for CASSRDRGGGGTEAFF.

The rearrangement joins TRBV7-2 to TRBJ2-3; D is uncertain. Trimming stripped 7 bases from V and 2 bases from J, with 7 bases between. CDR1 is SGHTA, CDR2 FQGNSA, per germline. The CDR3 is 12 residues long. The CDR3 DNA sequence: TGTGCCAGCACAGATTTCACAGATACGCAGTATTTT. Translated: CASTDFTDTQYF. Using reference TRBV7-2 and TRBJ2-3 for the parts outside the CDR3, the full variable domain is GAGVSQSPSNKVTEKGKDVELRCDPISGHTALYWYRQSLGQGLEFLIYFQGNSAPDKSGLPSDRFSAERTGGSVSTLTIQRTQQEDSAVYLCASTDFTDTQYFGPGTRLTVL.

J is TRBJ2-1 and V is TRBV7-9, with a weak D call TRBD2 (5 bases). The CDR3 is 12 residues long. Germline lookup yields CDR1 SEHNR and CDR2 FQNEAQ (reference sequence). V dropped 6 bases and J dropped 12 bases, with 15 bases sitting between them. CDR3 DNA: TGTGCCAGCAGTCGAACATCCGAGGGGCAGTTCTTC. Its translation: CASSRTSEGQFF. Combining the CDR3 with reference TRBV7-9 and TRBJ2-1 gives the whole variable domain DTGVSQNPRHKITKRGQNVTFRCDPISEHNRLYWYRQTLGQGPEFLTYFQNEAQLEKSRLLSDRFSAERPKGSFSTLEIQRTEQGDSAMYLCASSRTSEGQFFGPGTRLTVL.

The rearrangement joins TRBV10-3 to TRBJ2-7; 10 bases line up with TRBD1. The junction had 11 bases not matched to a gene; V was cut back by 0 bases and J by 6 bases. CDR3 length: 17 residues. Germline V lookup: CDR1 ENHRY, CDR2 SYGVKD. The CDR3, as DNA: TGTGCCATCAGTGAGTCGGCTTTAGGACAGGGGGAGGGCGAGCAGTACTTC. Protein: CAISESALGQGEGEQYF.

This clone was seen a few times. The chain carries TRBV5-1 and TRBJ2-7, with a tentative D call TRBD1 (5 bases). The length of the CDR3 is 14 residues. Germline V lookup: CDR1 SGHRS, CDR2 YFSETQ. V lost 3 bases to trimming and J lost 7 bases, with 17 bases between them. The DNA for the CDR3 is TGCGCCAGCAGCTATTCTTCAGGGAATGGGGAGCAGTACTTC. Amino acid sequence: CASSYSSGNGEQYF.

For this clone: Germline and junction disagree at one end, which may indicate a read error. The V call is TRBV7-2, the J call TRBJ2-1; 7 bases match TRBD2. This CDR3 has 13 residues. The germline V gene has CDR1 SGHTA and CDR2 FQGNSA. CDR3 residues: CASRAAGENEQFF. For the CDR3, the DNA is TGTGCTAGCAGGGCCGCGGGGGAAAATGAGCAGTTCTTC. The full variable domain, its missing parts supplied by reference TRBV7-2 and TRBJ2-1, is GAGVSQSPSNKVTEKGKDVELRCDPISGHTALYWYRQSLGQGLEFLIYFQGNSAPDKSGLPSDRFSAERTGGSVSTLTIQRTQQEDSAVYLCASRAAGENEQFFGPGTRLTVL.

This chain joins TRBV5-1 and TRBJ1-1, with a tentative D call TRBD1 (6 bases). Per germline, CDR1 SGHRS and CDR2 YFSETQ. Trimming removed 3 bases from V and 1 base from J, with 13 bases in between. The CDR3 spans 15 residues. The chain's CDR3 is CASSSSGATNTEAFF. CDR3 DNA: TGCGCCAGCAGCTCCTCAGGGGCCACGAACACTGAAGCTTTCTTT.

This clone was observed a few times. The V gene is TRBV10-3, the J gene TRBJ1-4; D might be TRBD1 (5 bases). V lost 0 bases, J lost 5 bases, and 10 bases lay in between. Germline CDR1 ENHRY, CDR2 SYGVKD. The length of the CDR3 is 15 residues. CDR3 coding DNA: TGTGCCATCAGTGAGTCGGGGCGAATGAATGAAAAACTGTTTTTT. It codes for CAISESGRMNEKLFF.

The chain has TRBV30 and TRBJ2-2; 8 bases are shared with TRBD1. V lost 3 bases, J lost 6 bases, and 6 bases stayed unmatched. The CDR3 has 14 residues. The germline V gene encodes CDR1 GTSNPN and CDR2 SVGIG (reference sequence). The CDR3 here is CAWRTGAYSGELFF. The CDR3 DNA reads TGTGCCTGGAGGACAGGGGCGTACTCCGGGGAGCTGTTTTTT.

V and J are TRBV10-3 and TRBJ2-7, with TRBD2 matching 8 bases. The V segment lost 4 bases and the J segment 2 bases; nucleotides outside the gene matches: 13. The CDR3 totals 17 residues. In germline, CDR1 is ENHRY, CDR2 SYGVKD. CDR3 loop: CAISGTLSGGTAYEQYF. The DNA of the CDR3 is TGTGCCATCAGTGGGACTTTATCGGGGGGGACGGCCTACGAGCAGTACTTC.